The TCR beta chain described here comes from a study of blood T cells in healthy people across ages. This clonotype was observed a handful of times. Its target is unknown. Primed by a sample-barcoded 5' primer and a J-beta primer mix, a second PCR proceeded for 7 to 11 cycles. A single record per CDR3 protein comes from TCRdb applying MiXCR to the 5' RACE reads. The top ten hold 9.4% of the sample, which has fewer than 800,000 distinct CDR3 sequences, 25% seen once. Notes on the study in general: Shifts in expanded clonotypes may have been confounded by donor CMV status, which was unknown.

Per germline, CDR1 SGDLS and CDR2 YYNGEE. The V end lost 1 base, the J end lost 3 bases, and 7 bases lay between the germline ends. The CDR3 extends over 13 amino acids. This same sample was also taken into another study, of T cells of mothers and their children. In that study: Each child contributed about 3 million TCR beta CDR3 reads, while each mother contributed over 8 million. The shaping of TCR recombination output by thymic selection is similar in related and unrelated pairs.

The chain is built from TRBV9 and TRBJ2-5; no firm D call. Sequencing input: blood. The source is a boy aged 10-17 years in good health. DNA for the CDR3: TGTGCCAGCAGCGTAAGGGCCGAAGAGACCCAGTACTTC. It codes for CASSVRAEETQYF.